The rows below give T cell receptor beta chains drawn from one sample of a study of blood T cell repertoires in COVID-19. Profiling relied on immunoSEQ multiplex PCR, and the TCRdb table lists in-frame clones only, not all of them. There are 200,000 or so clones in the sample; about nine tenths occur only once, and 2% to 3% lies in the top ten. Input material: peripheral blood. These receptors were taken from a man aged 25-40 years with COVID-19, enrolled during active disease. Both conserved end residues are part of each CDR3. The D gene is left open where the match is weak. Clone size is stated in some rows and not others, as once, few, many or a class when expanded.

CDR3: CASSLGQVNYGYTF
DNA: TGCGCCAGCAGCCTGGGACAGGTGAACTATGGCTACACCTTC
V: TRBV5-1
length: 14
size: NA
J: TRBJ1-2
D: TRBD1

CDR3: CASSYVGGTRSYNEQFF
DNA: TGTGCCAGCAGCTACGTGGGGGGGACGAGGTCCTACAATGAGCAGTTCTTC
V: TRBV7-3
length: 17
size: NA
J: TRBJ2-1
D: TRBD2

CDR3: CASSQDNLRGLSNQPQHF
DNA: TGCGCCAGCAGCCAAGATAATCTTCGAGGGCTCAGCAATCAGCCCCAGCATTTT
V: TRBV4-3
length: 18
size: once
J: TRBJ1-5
D: NA

CDR3: CASSPGIPYEQYF
DNA: TGTGCCAGCAGCCCCGGGATTCCCTACGAGCAGTACTTC
V: TRBV3-1/TRBV3-2
length: 13
size: few
J: TRBJ2-7
D: NA

CDR3: CATSQGYNSPLHF
DNA: TGTGCCACCAGTCAGGGGTACAATTCACCCCTCCACTTT
V: TRBV18
length: 13
size: NA
J: TRBJ1-6
D: NA

CDR3: CASSLGGVGTEAFF
DNA: TGTGCCAGCAGCTTGGGAGGTGTTGGAACTGAAGCTTTCTTT
V: TRBV5-8
length: 14
size: few
J: TRBJ1-1
D: NA

CDR3: CATGGSVTNQPQHF
DNA: TGTGCCACCGGCGGGTCCGTTACCAATCAGCCCCAGCATTTT
V: TRBV6-6
length: 14
size: once
J: TRBJ1-5
D: NA

CDR3: CASSLLGQTFYGYTF
DNA: TGTGCCAGCAGTTTATTGGGACAGACTTTCTATGGCTACACCTTC
V: TRBV28
length: 15
size: NA
J: TRBJ1-2
D: TRBD1

CDR3: CASSPYSAVANEQFF
DNA: TGTGCCAGCAGCCCTTACTCCGCGGTCGCCAATGAGCAGTTCTTC
V: TRBV13
length: 15
size: NA
J: TRBJ2-1
D: NA

CDR3: CASSLSGRGDYGYTF
DNA: TGTGCCAGCAGCCTCTCCGGCAGGGGGGACTATGGCTACACCTTC
V: TRBV27
length: 15
size: once
J: TRBJ1-2
D: TRBD1

CDR3: CATDDPGYGYTF
DNA: TGTGCCACCGATGACCCCGGGTATGGCTACACCTTC
V: TRBV24-1
length: 12
size: NA
J: TRBJ1-2
D: NA

CDR3: CASSQVGGDGYTF
DNA: TGCGCCAGCAGCCAAGTTGGAGGGGACGGCTACACCTTC
V: TRBV4-3
length: 13
size: NA
J: TRBJ1-2
D: NA

CDR3: CASRWTGAYEQYF
DNA: TGTGCCAGCAGGTGGACAGGAGCCTACGAGCAGTACTTC
V: TRBV28
length: 13
size: NA
J: TRBJ2-7
D: TRBD1

CDR3: CASSLGDSLAYEQYF
DNA: TGCGCCAGCAGCTTGGGGGACAGCCTCGCCTACGAGCAGTACTTC
V: TRBV5-1
length: 15
size: NA
J: TRBJ2-7
D: TRBD1

CDR3: CASRPKNRGVAFF
DNA: TGTGCCAGCAGACCTAAGAACAGGGGGGTAGCTTTCTTT
V: TRBV6-5
length: 13
size: NA
J: TRBJ1-1
D: TRBD1

CDR3: CASSFGGGPNEQYF
DNA: TGTGCCAGCAGTTTTGGGGGAGGGCCGAACGAGCAGTACTTC
V: TRBV27
length: 14
size: once
J: TRBJ2-7
D: TRBD2

CDR3: CASNGQPGISPLHF
DNA: TGTGCCAGCAATGGACAGCCTGGGATTTCACCCCTCCACTTT
V: TRBV7-2
length: 14
size: NA
J: TRBJ1-6
D: NA

CDR3: CASSLSLLVYHEQYF
DNA: TGTGCCAGCAGCTTAAGCCTACTAGTTTACCACGAGCAGTACTTC
V: TRBV7-8
length: 15
size: NA
J: TRBJ2-7
D: NA

CDR3: CASSLGAGEPQHF
DNA: TGCGCCAGCAGCTTGGGGGCAGGGGAGCCCCAGCATTTT
V: TRBV5-1
length: 13
size: NA
J: TRBJ1-5
D: NA

CDR3: CASSDRMNTGELFF
DNA: TGTGCCAGCTCGGACAGGATGAACACCGGGGAGCTGTTTTTT
V: TRBV18
length: 14
size: NA
J: TRBJ2-2
D: TRBD1

CDR3: CASSLETGAHTF
DNA: TGTGCCAGCAGCTTAGAGACAGGGGCTCACACCTTC
V: TRBV11-2
length: 12
size: NA
J: TRBJ1-2
D: TRBD1

CDR3: CASSYFTGDYGYTF
DNA: TGTGCCAGCAGTTACTTTACAGGGGACTATGGCTACACCTTC
V: TRBV6-6
length: 14
size: NA
J: TRBJ1-2
D: TRBD1

CDR3: CASRRHGTSGSYEQYF
DNA: TGTGCCAGCAGACGTCACGGGACTAGCGGGAGTTACGAGCAGTACTTC
V: TRBV28
length: 16
size: NA
J: TRBJ2-7
D: TRBD2

CDR3: CASSPQGPGNTIYF
DNA: TGTGCCAGCAGCCCCCAGGGGCCTGGAAACACCATATATTTT
V: TRBV4-2
length: 14
size: NA
J: TRBJ1-3
D: NA

CDR3: CASSLYRDRDGNTIYF
DNA: TGTGCCAGCAGCCTTTACCGGGACAGAGATGGAAACACCATATATTTT
V: TRBV4-2
length: 16
size: NA
J: TRBJ1-3
D: TRBD1

CDR3: CATSRDFEQPQHF
DNA: TGTGCCACCAGCAGAGACTTTGAGCAGCCCCAGCATTTT
V: TRBV15
length: 13
size: NA
J: TRBJ1-5
D: NA

CDR3: CASSTTGDGNTIYF
DNA: TGTGCCAGCAGCACGACAGGGGATGGAAACACCATATATTTT
V: TRBV28
length: 14
size: NA
J: TRBJ1-3
D: TRBD1

CDR3: CASSLPDLVTDSLYGYTF
DNA: TGTGCCAGCAGTTTACCAGACTTGGTAACCGACTCCCTCTATGGCTACACCTTC
V: TRBV28
length: 18
size: few
J: TRBJ1-2
D: NA

CDR3: CASSPRTSGRTGELFF
DNA: TGTGCCAGCAGCCCAAGGACTAGCGGGAGGACCGGGGAGCTGTTTTTT
V: TRBV7-3
length: 16
size: NA
J: TRBJ2-2
D: TRBD2

CDR3: CASQGQGVVYEQYF
DNA: TGCGCCAGCCAAGGTCAGGGGGTAGTCTACGAGCAGTACTTC
V: TRBV5-1
length: 14
size: NA
J: TRBJ2-7
D: TRBD1

CDR3: CASTGNSGAGAGELFF
DNA: TGTGCCAGCACAGGAAATAGCGGGGCGGGAGCCGGGGAGCTGTTTTTT
V: TRBV7-9
length: 16
size: NA
J: TRBJ2-2
D: TRBD2

CDR3: CASSITGVNYEQYF
DNA: TGTGCCAGTAGTATTACGGGGGTGAACTACGAGCAGTACTTC
V: TRBV19
length: 14
size: NA
J: TRBJ2-7
D: NA

CDR3: CASRGGGVETQYF
DNA: TGTGCCAGCAGAGGAGGGGGCGTAGAGACCCAGTACTTC
V: TRBV4-2
length: 13
size: NA
J: TRBJ2-5
D: NA

CDR3: CASSSQGNQPQHF
DNA: TGTGCCAGCAGCTCCCAGGGAAATCAGCCCCAGCATTTT
V: TRBV7-2
length: 13
size: NA
J: TRBJ1-5
D: NA

CDR3: CASRSTGGNSPLHF
DNA: TGTGCCAGTAGGTCGACAGGGGGAAATTCACCCCTCCACTTT
V: TRBV19
length: 14
size: NA
J: TRBJ1-6
D: TRBD1

CDR3: CASSPSTGGFTEAFF
DNA: TGTGCCAGCTCACCATCGACAGGGGGCTTCACTGAAGCTTTCTTT
V: TRBV18
length: 15
size: NA
J: TRBJ1-1
D: TRBD1

CDR3: CATSAIAGSSYEQYF
DNA: TGTGCCACCAGTGCGATAGCGGGGAGCTCCTACGAGCAGTACTTC
V: TRBV15
length: 15
size: NA
J: TRBJ2-7
D: TRBD2

CDR3: CASSPGTGYEKLFF
DNA: TGTGCCAGCTCTCCCGGGACAGGGTATGAAAAACTGTTTTTT
V: TRBV18
length: 14
size: NA
J: TRBJ1-4
D: TRBD1

CDR3: CASSLDAGWGSNQPQHF
DNA: TGTGCCAGCAGCTTAGATGCGGGATGGGGATCCAATCAGCCCCAGCATTTT
V: TRBV7-9
length: 17
size: NA
J: TRBJ1-5
D: NA

CDR3: CASSLGAGGELFF
DNA: TGTGCCAGCAGTTTAGGAGCGGGCGGGGAGCTGTTTTTT
V: TRBV12-3/TRBV12-4
length: 13
size: once
J: TRBJ2-2
D: NA